This T cell receptor (beta chain) was captured by sequencing in a study of shared clonotypes between healthy human individuals. Study-wide results and caveats: Sampling was confined to blood; repertoires within tissues likely differ. As a rule, naive subsets had a larger estimated richness than memory subsets.

CDR3 length equals 14 residues. The V gene end was trimmed by 1 base and the J gene end by 7 bases; junction bases not matched to a gene: 3. Germline-derived CDR1 and CDR2 are LGHNT and FRNRAP. A note on this clone: Its antigen is as yet unknown.

The DNA input per sorted-subset replicate PCR was 200 ng, corresponding to tens of thousands of T cell genomes. Under the authors' procedure: With immunoSEQ giving junction-only sequences and no quality scores, filtering differed. Measured with immunoSEQ multiplex PCR; TCRdb has only the in-frame clones, and not every one. V, J and clone size derive from that table, while D and trimming were established from the DNA sequence. The sample consists of approximately 320,000 clones, approximately 79% of them appearing once. The specimen was memory CD4+ T cells sorted from blood. The subset was: CD45RA-negative fraction. J is TRBJ2-1 and V is TRBV12-5; 8 bases align to TRBD1. The sequence was collected from a young man in good health. CDR3 sequence reads: CASGLGTGKNEQFF. CDR3 in DNA: TGTGCTAGTGGTTTGGGGACAGGGAAGAATGAGCAGTTCTTC.